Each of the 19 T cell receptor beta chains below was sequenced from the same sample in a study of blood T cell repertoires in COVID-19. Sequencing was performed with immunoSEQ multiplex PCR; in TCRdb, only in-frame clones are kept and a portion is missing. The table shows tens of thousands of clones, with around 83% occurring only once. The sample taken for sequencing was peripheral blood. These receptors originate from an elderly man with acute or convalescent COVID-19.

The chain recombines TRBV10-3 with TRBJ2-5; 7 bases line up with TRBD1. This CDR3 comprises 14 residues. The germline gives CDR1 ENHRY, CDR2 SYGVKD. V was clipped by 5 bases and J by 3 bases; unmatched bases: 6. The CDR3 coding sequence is TGTGCCATCAGTCCTGACAGGGTAAAAGAGACCCAGTACTTC. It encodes CAISPDRVKETQYF.

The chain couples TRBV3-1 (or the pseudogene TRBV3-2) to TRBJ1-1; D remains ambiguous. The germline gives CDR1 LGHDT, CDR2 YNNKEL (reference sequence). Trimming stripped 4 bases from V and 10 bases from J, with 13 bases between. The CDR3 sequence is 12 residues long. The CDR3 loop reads CASSLEGGGAFF. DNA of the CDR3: TGTGCCAGCAGCCTCGAGGGAGGAGGAGCTTTCTTT.

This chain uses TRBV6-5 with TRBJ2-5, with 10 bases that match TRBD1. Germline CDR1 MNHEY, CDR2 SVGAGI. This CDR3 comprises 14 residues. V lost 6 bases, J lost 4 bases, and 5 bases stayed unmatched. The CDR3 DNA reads TGTGCCAGCAGCGACAGGGGGCAAACAGAGACCCAGTACTTC. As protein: CASSDRGQTETQYF.

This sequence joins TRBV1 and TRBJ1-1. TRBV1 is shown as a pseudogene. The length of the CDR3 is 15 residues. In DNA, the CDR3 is TGCACCAGCAGCTTACGGAGGTCCCCGATCCCGACCGCTTTCTTT. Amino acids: CTSSLRRSPIPTAFF.

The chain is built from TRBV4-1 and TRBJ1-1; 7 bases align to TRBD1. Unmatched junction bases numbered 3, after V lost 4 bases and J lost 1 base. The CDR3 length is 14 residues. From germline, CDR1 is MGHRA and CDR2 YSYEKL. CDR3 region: CASSRTGPNTEAFF. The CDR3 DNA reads TGCGCCAGCAGCCGGACAGGACCGAACACTGAAGCTTTCTTT.

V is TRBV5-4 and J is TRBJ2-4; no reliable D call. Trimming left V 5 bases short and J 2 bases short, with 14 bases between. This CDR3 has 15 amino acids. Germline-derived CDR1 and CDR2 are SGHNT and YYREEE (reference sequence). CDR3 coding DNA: TGTGCCAGCAGTAGGTCGGGTGGAACCAAAAACATTCAGTACTTC. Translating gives CASSRSGGTKNIQYF.

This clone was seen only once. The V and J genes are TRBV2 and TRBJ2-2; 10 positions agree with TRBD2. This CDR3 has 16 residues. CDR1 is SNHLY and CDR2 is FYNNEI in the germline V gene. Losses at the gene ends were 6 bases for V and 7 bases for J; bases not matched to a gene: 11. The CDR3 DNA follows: TGTGCCAGCAGGAGCGGGGGGGCCTCGCGGAACGGGGAGCTGTTTTTT. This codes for CASRSGGASRNGELFF.

The CDR3 DNA reads TGTGCCATCAGTGATTACCCGGCTATGGCTAGCGGAAACTCCTACAATGAGCAGTTCTTC. This codes for CAISDYPAMASGNSYNEQFF. The rearrangement links TRBV10-3 to TRBJ2-1; TRBD2 matches at 7 bases. The CDR3 runs 20 residues. The V and J ends lost 3 bases and 0 bases, in that order; junction bases with no gene match: 17. CDR1 ENHRY and CDR2 SYGVKD come from the germline V gene.

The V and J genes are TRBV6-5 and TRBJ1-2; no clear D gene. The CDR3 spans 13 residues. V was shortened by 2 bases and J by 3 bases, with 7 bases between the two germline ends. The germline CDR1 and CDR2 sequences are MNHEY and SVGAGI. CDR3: CASSYGGDYGYTF. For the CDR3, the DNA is TGTGCCAGCAGTTACGGCGGGGACTATGGCTACACCTTC.

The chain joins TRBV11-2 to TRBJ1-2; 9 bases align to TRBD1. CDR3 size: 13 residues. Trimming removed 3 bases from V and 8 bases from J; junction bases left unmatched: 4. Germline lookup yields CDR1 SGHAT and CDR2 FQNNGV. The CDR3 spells CASSFGQGPGYTF. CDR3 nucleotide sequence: TGTGCCAGCAGCTTTGGACAGGGGCCGGGCTACACCTTC.

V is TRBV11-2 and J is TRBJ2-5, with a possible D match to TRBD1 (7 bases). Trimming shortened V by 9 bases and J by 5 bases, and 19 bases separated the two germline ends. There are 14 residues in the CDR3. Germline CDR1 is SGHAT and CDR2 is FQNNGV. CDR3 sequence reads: CASRYRGAGETQYF. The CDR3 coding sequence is TGTGCCAGTAGATACAGGGGAGCGGGTGAGACCCAGTACTTC. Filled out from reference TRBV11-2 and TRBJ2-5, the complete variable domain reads EAGVAQSPRYKIIEKRQSVAFWCNPISGHATLYWYQQILGQGPKLLIQFQNNGVVDDSQLPKDRFSAERLKGVDSTLKIQPAKLEDSAVYLCASRYRGAGETQYFGPGTRLLVL.

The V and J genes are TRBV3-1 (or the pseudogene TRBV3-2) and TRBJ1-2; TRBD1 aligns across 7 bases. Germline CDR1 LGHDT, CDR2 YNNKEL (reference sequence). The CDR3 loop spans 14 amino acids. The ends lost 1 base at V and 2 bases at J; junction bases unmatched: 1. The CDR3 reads CASSQAGGNYGYTF. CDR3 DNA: TGTGCCAGCAGCCAAGCAGGGGGAAACTATGGCTACACCTTC.

The CDR3 DNA follows: TGTGCCAGCTCACCACCCGGGAGACCAGCTGAAAAACTGTTTTTT. Amino acids: CASSPPGRPAEKLFF. V usage is TRBV18 and J usage is TRBJ1-4; no clear D gene. The CDR3 is 15 amino acids. The V end lost 0 bases, the J end lost 7 bases, and 12 bases lay between the germline ends. Germline V gives CDR1 KGHSH, CDR2 LQKENI.

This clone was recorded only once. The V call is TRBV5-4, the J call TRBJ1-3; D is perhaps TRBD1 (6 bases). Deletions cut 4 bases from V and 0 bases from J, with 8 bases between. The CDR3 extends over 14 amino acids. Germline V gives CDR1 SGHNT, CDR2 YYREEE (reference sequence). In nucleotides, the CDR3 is TGTGCCAGCAGCCCGGACAGCTCTGGAAACACCATATATTTT. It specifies CASSPDSSGNTIYF.

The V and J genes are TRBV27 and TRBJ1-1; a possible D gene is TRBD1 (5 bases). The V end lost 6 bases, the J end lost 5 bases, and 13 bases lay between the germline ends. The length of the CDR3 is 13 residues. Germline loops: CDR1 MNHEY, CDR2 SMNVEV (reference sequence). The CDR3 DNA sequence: TGTGCCAGCAGCCCAGGGAGGGGAACTGAAGCTTTCTTT. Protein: CASSPGRGTEAFF.

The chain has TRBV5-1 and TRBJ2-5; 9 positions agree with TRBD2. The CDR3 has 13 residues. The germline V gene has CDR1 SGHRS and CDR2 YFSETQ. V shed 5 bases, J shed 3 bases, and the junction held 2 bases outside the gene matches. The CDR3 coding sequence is TGCGCCAGCAGGGTAGCGGGAGAAGAGACCCAGTACTTC. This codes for CASRVAGEETQYF.

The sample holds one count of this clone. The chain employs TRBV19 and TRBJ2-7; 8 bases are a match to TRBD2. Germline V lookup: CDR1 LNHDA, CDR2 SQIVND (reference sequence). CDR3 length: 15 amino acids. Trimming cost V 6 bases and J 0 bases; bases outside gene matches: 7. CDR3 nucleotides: TGTGCCAGTAGGACGGCGGGGGGAAGCTCCTACGAGCAGTACTTC. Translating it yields CASRTAGGSSYEQYF.

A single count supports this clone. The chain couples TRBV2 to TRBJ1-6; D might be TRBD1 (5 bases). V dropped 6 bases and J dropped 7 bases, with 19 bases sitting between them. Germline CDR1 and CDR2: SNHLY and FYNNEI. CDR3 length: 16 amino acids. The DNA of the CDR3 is TGTGCCAGCAGGACTCTCAGGGTGCCCGTCAATTCACCCCTCCACTTT. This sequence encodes CASRTLRVPVNSPLHF.

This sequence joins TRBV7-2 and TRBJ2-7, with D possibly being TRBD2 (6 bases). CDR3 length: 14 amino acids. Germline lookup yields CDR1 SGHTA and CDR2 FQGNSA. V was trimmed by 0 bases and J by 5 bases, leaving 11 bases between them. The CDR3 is CASSLAGGVDEQYF. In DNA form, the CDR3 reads TGTGCCAGCAGCTTAGCGGGGGGAGTGGACGAGCAGTACTTC.